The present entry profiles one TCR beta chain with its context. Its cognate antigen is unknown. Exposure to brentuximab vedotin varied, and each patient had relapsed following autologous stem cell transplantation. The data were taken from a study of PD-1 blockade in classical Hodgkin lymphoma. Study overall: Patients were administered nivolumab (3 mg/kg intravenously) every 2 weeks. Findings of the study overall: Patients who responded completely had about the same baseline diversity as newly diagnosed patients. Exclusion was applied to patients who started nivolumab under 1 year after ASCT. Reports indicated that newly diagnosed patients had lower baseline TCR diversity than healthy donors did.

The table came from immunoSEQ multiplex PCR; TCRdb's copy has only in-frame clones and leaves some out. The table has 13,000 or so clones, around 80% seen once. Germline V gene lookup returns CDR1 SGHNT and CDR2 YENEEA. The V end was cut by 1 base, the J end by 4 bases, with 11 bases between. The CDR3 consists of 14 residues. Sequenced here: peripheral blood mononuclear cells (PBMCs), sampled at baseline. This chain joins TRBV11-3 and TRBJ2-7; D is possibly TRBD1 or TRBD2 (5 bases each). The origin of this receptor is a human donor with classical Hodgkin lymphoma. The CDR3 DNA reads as TGTGCCAGCAGCTTAGGGGGCGGGCAATACGAGCAGTACTTC. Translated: CASSLGGGQYEQYF.